These T cell receptor beta chains were read from a single sample in a study of cytomegalovirus exposure and HLA in healthy donors. Some clones are missing from TCRdb's copy, which holds only in-frame ones; the method was immunoSEQ multiplex PCR. Of roughly 120,000 clones detected, 81% appear once; the ten largest clones hold about 1%. Sequencing was done on a sample of PBMCs. The receptors were gathered from a woman aged 25 to 39 in good health and CMV-seronegative. Each CDR3 is given with its conserved first and last residue. A D gene is named only where the DNA matches it firmly. Clone size is stated in some rows and not others, as once, few, many or a class when expanded.

size	D	V	J	DNA	CDR3
-	TRBD1	TRBV5-1	TRBJ2-1	TGCGCCAGCAGCTTGGCCGTAAATTCCGGACAGGGGAAGGATGAGCAGTTCTTC	CASSLAVNSGQGKDEQFF
-	TRBD2	TRBV29-1	TRBJ2-1	TGCAGCGTTCTCCGGGGACTAGCGGGGGGGGCTCTAGGAAATGAGCAGTTCTTC	CSVLRGLAGGALGNEQFF
-	TRBD1	TRBV5-1	TRBJ2-7	TGCGCCAGCAGATCTCCGGGACAGGGCTACGAGCAGTACTTC	CASRSPGQGYEQYF
-	-	TRBV6-1	TRBJ2-6	TGTGCCAGCAGAAGCCTCTCTGGGGCCAACGTCCTGACTTTC	CASRSLSGANVLTF
-	-	TRBV5-1	TRBJ2-5	TGCGCCAGCAGCTTGGAGACAGGATACCAAGAGACCCAGTACTTC	CASSLETGYQETQYF
-	-	TRBV6-6	TRBJ2-4	TGTGCCAGCGGGGGCTCAAACATTCAGTACTTC	CASGGSNIQYF
-	-	TRBV5-1	TRBJ2-5	TGCGCCAGCAGCTTGGGGCTGCAAGAGACCCAGTACTTC	CASSLGLQETQYF
-	TRBD1	TRBV4-1	TRBJ1-1	TGCGCCAGCAGCCAAGTTGGTAGGGGACAGAAGAACACTGAAGCTTTCTTT	CASSQVGRGQKNTEAFF
-	-	TRBV5-1	TRBJ2-5	TGCGCCGGCAGGGGATCAATCGGGGGAGCGGCCCAGTACTTC	CAGRGSIGGAAQYF
-	-	TRBV5-8	TRBJ2-1	TGTGCCAGCAGCTTGGCCGCTGCGAGTGAGCAGTTCTTC	CASSLAAASEQFF
-	-	TRBV7-9	TRBJ1-2	TGTTCCAGCAGCCCGCAAACACGCTATGGCTACACCTTC	CSSSPQTRYGYTF
-	-	TRBV7-2	TRBJ2-1	TGTGCCAGCAGCTTATTCCTTTCTTCCAATGAGCAGTTCTTC	CASSLFLSSNEQFF
-	-	TRBV29-1	TRBJ2-2	TGCAGCGCCGACGGGGGAATAGGCACCGGGGAGCTGTTTTTT	CSADGGIGTGELFF
-	TRBD2	TRBV7-9	TRBJ2-7	TGTTCCAGCAGCCTAGCCAGCGGGGGGGCCCACGAGCAGTACTTC	CSSSLASGGAHEQYF
-	TRBD2	TRBV18	TRBJ2-3	TGTGCCAGCTCACCCGTCCGACTAGCGGGAGTAACAGATACGCAGTATTTT	CASSPVRLAGVTDTQYF
-	-	TRBV21-1	TRBJ1-5	TGTGCCAGCAGCGACGGGACAGGGGATGGGAACAATCAGCCCCAGCATTTT	CASSDGTGDGNNQPQHF
-	-	TRBV30	TRBJ2-5	TGTGCCTGGAGCGAGATCAAACAAGAGACCCAGTACTTC	CAWSEIKQETQYF
-	-	TRBV4-3	TRBJ1-2	TGCGCCAGCAGCCAAGATCCGGGGGCTAACTATGGCTACACCTTC	CASSQDPGANYGYTF
-	-	TRBV7-9	TRBJ1-2	TGTTCCAGCAGCTTATTAACAGACCGCTACTATGGCTACACCTTC	CSSSLLTDRYYGYTF
-	TRBD2	TRBV5-1	TRBJ2-5	TGCGCCAGCAGCTTGGTCGGACTAGCGGTTCAAGAGACCCAGTACTTC	CASSLVGLAVQETQYF
-	-	TRBV19	TRBJ1-2	TGTGCCAGTAGTATGACTACAGGGATGGGCGGCTACACCTTC	CASSMTTGMGGYTF
-	TRBD2	TRBV7-2	TRBJ2-5	TGTGCCAGCAGCTTATCGGCGGGGGAAGAGACCCAGTACTTC	CASSLSAGEETQYF
-	TRBD1	TRBV7-9	TRBJ1-1	TGTGCCAGCAGCCGACAGGGGAACACTGAAGCTTTCTTT	CASSRQGNTEAFF
-	-	TRBV28	TRBJ1-5	TGTGCCAGCAGTTTTTCCTCCAATCAGCCCCAGCATTTT	CASSFSSNQPQHF
once	TRBD2	TRBV10-3	TRBJ2-3	TGTGCCATCAGTGAGTTGGCTAGCGGGGGCACAGATACGCAGTATTTT	CAISELASGGTDTQYF
-	TRBD1	TRBV2	TRBJ2-2	TGTGCCAGCGGACAGGGGGAGAACACCGGGGAGCTGTTTTTT	CASGQGENTGELFF
-	-	TRBV29-1	TRBJ2-2	TGCAGCTCCTCCGGGACTTCCAACACCGGGGAGCTGTTTTTT	CSSSGTSNTGELFF
-	TRBD1	TRBV14	TRBJ1-2	TGTGCCAGCAGCCAGAAGACAGGGGTGAGCTATGGCTACACCTTC	CASSQKTGVSYGYTF
-	-	TRBV4-2	TRBJ1-6	TGTGCCAGCAGCCATCTAAAGGCGGTCTCTTCCTATAATTCACCCCTCCACTTT	CASSHLKAVSSYNSPLHF
-	TRBD1	TRBV5-6	TRBJ2-5	TGTGCCAGCAGCATGCCGGGACAGCAAGAGACCCAGTACTTC	CASSMPGQQETQYF
few	-	TRBV7-9	TRBJ1-1	TGTGCCAGCAGCTCGACATGGAACACTGAAGCTTTCTTT	CASSSTWNTEAFF
-	-	TRBV18	TRBJ1-1	TGTGCCAGCTCAACCGTGGAGGCTACGAACACTGAAGCTTTCTTT	CASSTVEATNTEAFF
-	TRBD1	TRBV7-9	TRBJ1-2	TGTTCCAGCAGCCCCCCCCGGACAGGCACTCACGGCTACACCTTC	CSSSPPRTGTHGYTF
-	TRBD2	TRBV2	TRBJ2-1	TGTGCCAGCAGTTCCGGGGGACTAGCGGGAGTGGAGCAGTTCTTC	CASSSGGLAGVEQFF
-	-	TRBV25-1	TRBJ1-3	TGTGCCAGCAGTGAATTGGGGGGGCTGAGCTCTGGAAACACCATATATTTT	CASSELGGLSSGNTIYF
-	TRBD2	TRBV6-5	TRBJ2-1	TGTGCCAGCAGTTACAGGGGACTTCACGGGAGGGATGAGCAGTTCTTC	CASSYRGLHGRDEQFF
-	TRBD1	TRBV6-1	TRBJ1-1	TGTGCCAGCAGAACCACAGGGGACACTGAAGCTTTCTTT	CASRTTGDTEAFF
-	-	TRBV7-8	TRBJ2-7	TGTGCCAGCAGCCCATACAGGGTCGCATACGAGCAGTACTTC	CASSPYRVAYEQYF
-	TRBD1	TRBV27	TRBJ2-1	TGTGCCAGCAGACGACAGGGGAACTATGAGCAGTTCTTC	CASRRQGNYEQFF
-	TRBD2	TRBV23-1	TRBJ2-2	TGCGCCAGCAGTCAAACGGGACTAGGTTCTGGCGGGGAGCTGTTTTTT	CASSQTGLGSGGELFF
-	TRBD1	TRBV11-3	TRBJ2-2	TGTGCCAGCAGCCCAAGGGGACAGGGGAGGAGCACCGGGGAGCTGTTTTTT	CASSPRGQGRSTGELFF
-	-	TRBV15	TRBJ2-1	TGTGCCACACTACGGTGGGAGGACTACAATGAGCAGTTCTTC	CATLRWEDYNEQFF
-	-	TRBV27	TRBJ2-7	TGTGCCAGCAGTCCCCTCTGGACGGGGAACGACGAGCAGTACTTC	CASSPLWTGNDEQYF
few	TRBD2	TRBV18	TRBJ2-3	TGTGCCAGCTCACCGGGACTAGCGGATTTCACAGATACGCAGTATTTT	CASSPGLADFTDTQYF
-	-	TRBV4-1	TRBJ1-3	TGCGCCAGCAGCACCCCTACAGGGCCTGGAAACACCATATATTTT	CASSTPTGPGNTIYF
once	TRBD1	TRBV11-2	TRBJ1-2	TGTGCCAGCAGCCCCCGGGAGGGGGCGAGAGGCTACACCTTC	CASSPREGARGYTF
-	-	TRBV5-6	TRBJ1-2	TGTGCCAGCAGCTTGGACGGAGCCAACTATGGCTACACCTTC	CASSLDGANYGYTF
-	-	TRBV1	TRBJ2-3	TGCACCAGCAGCCAGCTTCTAGCGGGAGTTCCGAACGAAAGCACAGATACGCAGTATTTT	CTSSQLLAGVPNESTDTQYF
-	-	TRBV6-1	TRBJ1-3	TGTGCCAGCAGTGTAGACGGGGGAGCGTCTGGAAACACCATATATTTT	CASSVDGGASGNTIYF
-	-	TRBV10-3	TRBJ2-1	TGTGCCATCGGCGGGACAGCCAACACGGGGAATGAGCAGTTCTTC	CAIGGTANTGNEQFF
once	TRBD2	TRBV16	TRBJ2-1	TGTGCCAGCAGCCAATCCCCTAGCGGCTACTACAATGAGCAGTTCTTC	CASSQSPSGYYNEQFF
-	-	TRBV7-8	TRBJ1-1	TGTGCCAGCAGCCGAGACAGGAGCACTGAAGCTTTCTTT	CASSRDRSTEAFF
-	TRBD1	TRBV5-6	TRBJ2-2	TGTGCCAGCAGCTTGACGGTGGGACAGGGGATTAACACCGGGGAGCTGTTTTTT	CASSLTVGQGINTGELFF
-	TRBD2	TRBV29-1	TRBJ2-2	TGCAGCGCTCTCTCCATGGGACTAGCGGGAGGTAACACCGGGGAGCTGTTTTTT	CSALSMGLAGGNTGELFF
-	-	TRBV28	TRBJ1-1	TGTGCCAGCAACTCACAGGGTTTCACTGAAGCTTTCTTT	CASNSQGFTEAFF
once	TRBD1	TRBV30	TRBJ1-2	TGTGCCTGGAGTCCGGACAGGGTCGAAGGCTACACCTTC	CAWSPDRVEGYTF
-	TRBD1	TRBV11-3	TRBJ2-3	TGTGCCAGCAGCTCCGGCCGGGACAGGGTAACAGATACGCAGTATTTT	CASSSGRDRVTDTQYF